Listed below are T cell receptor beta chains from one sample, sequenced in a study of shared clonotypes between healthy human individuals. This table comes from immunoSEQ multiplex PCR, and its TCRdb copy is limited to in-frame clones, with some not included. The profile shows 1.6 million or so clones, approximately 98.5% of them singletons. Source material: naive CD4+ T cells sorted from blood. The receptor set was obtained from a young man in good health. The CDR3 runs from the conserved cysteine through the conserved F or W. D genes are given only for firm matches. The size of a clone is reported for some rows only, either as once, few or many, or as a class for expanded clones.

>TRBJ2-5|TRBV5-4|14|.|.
CASGRVEGGETQYF
TGTGCCAGCGGCAGGGTGGAAGGGGGGGAGACCCAGTACTTC
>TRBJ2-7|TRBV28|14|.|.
CASSFPPLVGEQYF
TGTGCCAGCAGTTTCCCGCCCCTGGTGGGCGAGCAGTACTTC
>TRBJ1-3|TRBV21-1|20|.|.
CASSKVRGDSTPNSGNTIYF
TGTGCCAGCAGCAAAGTACGTGGGGATTCGACGCCAAATTCTGGAAACACCATATATTTT
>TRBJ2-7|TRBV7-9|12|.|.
CASSITAYEQYF
TGTGCCAGCAGCATAACAGCCTACGAGCAGTACTTC
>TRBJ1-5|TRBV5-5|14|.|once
CASSLSHSNQPQHF
TGTGCCAGCAGCTTGTCCCATAGCAATCAGCCCCAGCATTTT
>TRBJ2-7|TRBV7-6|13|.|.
CASSIDRPYEQYF
TGTGCCAGCAGCATCGACAGGCCCTACGAGCAGTACTTC
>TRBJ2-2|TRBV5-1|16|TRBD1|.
CASSLRPGTGIGELFF
TGCGCCAGCAGCCTCCGTCCCGGGACAGGGATCGGGGAGCTGTTTTTT
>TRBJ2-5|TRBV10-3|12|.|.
CAIRDGGETQYF
TGTGCCATCAGGGATGGGGGAGAGACCCAGTACTTC
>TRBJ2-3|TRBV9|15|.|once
CASSVEARGADTQYF
TGTGCCAGCAGCGTAGAGGCCAGGGGTGCAGATACGCAGTATTTT
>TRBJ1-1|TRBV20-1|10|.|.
CSASGRGAFF
TGCAGTGCTAGTGGGCGGGGGGCTTTCTTT
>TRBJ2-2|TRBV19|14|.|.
CASIRSGDTGELFF
TGTGCCAGTATTCGTAGCGGAGACACCGGGGAGCTGTTTTTT
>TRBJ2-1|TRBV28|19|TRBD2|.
CASSLSGLAGLSSYNEQFF
TGTGCCAGCAGTTTGTCGGGACTAGCGGGGCTAAGCTCCTACAATGAGCAGTTCTTC
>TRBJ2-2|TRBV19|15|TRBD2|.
CASRVTSGSPGELFF
TGTGCCAGTAGGGTTACTAGCGGGAGTCCCGGGGAGCTGTTTTTT
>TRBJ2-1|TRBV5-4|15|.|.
CASSFLRLGHNEQFF
TGTGCCAGCAGCTTTTTAAGACTAGGCCACAATGAGCAGTTCTTC
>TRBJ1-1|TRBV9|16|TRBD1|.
CASSVEVYRGDTEAFF
TGTGCCAGCAGCGTAGAAGTGTACAGGGGAGACACTGAAGCTTTCTTT
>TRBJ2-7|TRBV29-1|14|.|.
CSVVSPSSKYEQYF
TGCAGCGTTGTCTCGCCTAGCAGTAAGTACGAGCAGTACTTC
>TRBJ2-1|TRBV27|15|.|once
CASSFSGKSYNEQFF
TGTGCCAGCAGTTTTAGCGGCAAATCCTACAATGAGCAGTTCTTC
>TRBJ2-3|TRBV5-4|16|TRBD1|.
CASSTPGTGGADTQYF
TGTGCCAGCAGCACCCCAGGGACAGGGGGCGCAGATACGCAGTATTTT
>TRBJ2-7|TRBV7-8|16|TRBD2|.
CASSRSWTSGSYEQYF
TGTGCCAGCAGCCGTTCCTGGACTAGCGGGAGCTACGAGCAGTACTTC
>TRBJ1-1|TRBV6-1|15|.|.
CASSEARLVNTEAFF
TGTGCCAGCAGTGAAGCGCGGTTAGTGAACACTGAAGCTTTCTTT
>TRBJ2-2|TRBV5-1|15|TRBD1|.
CASSLDRGLTGELFF
TGCGCCAGCAGCTTGGACAGGGGGCTCACCGGGGAGCTGTTTTTT
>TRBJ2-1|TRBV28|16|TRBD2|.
CASSLYVAGPGNEQFF
TGTGCCAGCAGTTTATATGTAGCGGGGCCTGGGAATGAGCAGTTCTTC
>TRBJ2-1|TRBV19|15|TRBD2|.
CASSSSGRAYNEQFF
TGTGCCAGTAGTAGTAGCGGGAGAGCCTACAATGAGCAGTTCTTC
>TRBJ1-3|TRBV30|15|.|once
CAWSRTAISGNTIYF
TGTGCCTGGAGTCGGACAGCAATCTCTGGAAACACCATATATTTT
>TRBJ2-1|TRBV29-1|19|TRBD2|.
CSVEDPSSGDLTSYNEQFF
TGCAGCGTTGAAGACCCTTCTAGCGGGGATCTAACCTCATACAATGAGCAGTTCTTC
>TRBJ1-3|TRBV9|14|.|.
CASSTTGSGNTIYF
TGTGCCAGCAGCACAACAGGGTCTGGAAACACCATATATTTT
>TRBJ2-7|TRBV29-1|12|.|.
CSVEGHSYEQYF
TGCAGCGTTGAAGGTCACTCCTACGAGCAGTACTTC